This is a list of T cell receptor beta chains from one sample in a study of shared clonotypes between healthy human individuals. The method was immunoSEQ multiplex PCR; TCRdb's version includes in-frame clones alone and lacks a portion of them. Here the sample spans under 2,500,000 clones, 90% to 96% being singletons. The specimen sequenced was naive CD4+ T cells sorted from blood. The receptors stem from a man younger than 35 in good health. CDR3s leave out the opening cysteine and the closing phenylalanine or tryptophan. Fields, in order: J gene, V gene, D gene, CDR3 protein. D genes are given only for firm matches.

J gene: TRBJ2-5; V gene: TRBV5-1; D gene: TRBD2; CDR3 protein: ASSSTSGPATQY
J gene: TRBJ1-2; V gene: TRBV6-5; D gene: TRBD1; CDR3 protein: ASREGTVNYGYT
J gene: TRBJ2-7; V gene: TRBV7-2; D gene: TRBD1; CDR3 protein: ASSQNRGFYEQY
J gene: TRBJ2-7; V gene: TRBV7-2; D gene: NA; CDR3 protein: ASSRNVGATYEQY
J gene: TRBJ2-1; V gene: TRBV5-4; D gene: NA; CDR3 protein: ASSLAGGRQF
J gene: TRBJ1-5; V gene: TRBV30; D gene: NA; CDR3 protein: AWSTDSNQPQH
J gene: TRBJ2-3; V gene: TRBV10-1; D gene: TRBD1; CDR3 protein: ASSRDRGLADTQY
J gene: TRBJ1-1; V gene: TRBV18; D gene: NA; CDR3 protein: ASSPPIERSGEAF
J gene: TRBJ1-4; V gene: TRBV2; D gene: NA; CDR3 protein: ASTPGVRLF
J gene: TRBJ2-5; V gene: TRBV5-1; D gene: NA; CDR3 protein: ASSFPPVETQY